This T cell receptor beta chain was captured in a study of blood T cell repertoires in COVID-19 (TCRdb year 2020). With regard to the full study: Collaborator samples came from the United States, Italy and Spain and covered acute and convalescent phases of COVID-19. The material from the prospective study consisted of cDNA or gDNA derived from T cells, B-cell-depleted T cells, or PBMCs. Deeply sampled blood TCRbeta repertoires from subjects exposed to, actively infected with, or recovered from COVID-19 were included in the dataset. A freely available public database, intended as a resource for researchers studying the immune response to SARS-CoV-2, is where the repertoires were released. Samples came from the ongoing ImmuneRACE study (first 160 participants) plus 1,254 subjects from 6 global collaborators. A de-identified subject ID, COVID-19 status, age in years and sex were almost always included in the sample metadata. Where available, HLA class I and class II types were obtained from metadata supplied by the sample provider rather than from assay-based typing. Overall study results and their limits: The amount of clinical and demographic metadata varied by source and participant and was provided uncurated.

TCRbeta CDR3 regions were amplified from genomic DNA using the immunoSEQ Assay, a bias-controlled multiplex PCR. Per the authors' processing: Within the assay, amplification of reference gene primers was used to estimate how many nucleated cells each sample contained. Sequence reads were collapsed and filtered to measure the absolute abundance of every unique TCRbeta CDR3 rearrangement. For each sample, productive Simpson clonality was calculated as the square root of Simpson's diversity index across productive rearrangements. This is the immuneACCESS table as TCRdb keeps it, with only in-frame sequences that have V and J called. A part of the clones is gone; compared with another copy, unresolved V genes explain less than half, and the rest is unexplained. That table gives V, J and clone size, and the DNA gave D and trimming. This sample gives around 85,000 clones in total; around 88% of them show up just once. The top ten clones comprise more than 4.5% of the sample.

Looking up the germline V gene (reference sequence) yields CDR1 LNHDA and CDR2 SQIVND. The CDR3 measures 14 amino acids from cysteine to phenylalanine. The DNA shown is the 42-base CDR3, in frame from base 1. Ends trimmed: V by 3 bases, J by 5 bases; bases unmatched to a gene: 4. Comment on this clone: Its specific antigen is unknown. No clone much larger than this one lies a single base away; base qualities are absent.

Collaborating institutions collected whole blood in K2EDTA tubes following their own protocols. For TCRbeta analysis, collaborator samples were shipped as frozen whole blood, as isolated PBMCs, or as DNA extracted from either sample type. The chain joins TRBV19 to TRBJ1-1, with 9 bases in between that match TRBD1. The clonotype was recovered from a man between 60 and 70 years old with acute or convalescent COVID-19. Source material: peripheral blood. The base sequence is TGTGCCAGTAGTATGGGACAGGGAAATACTGAAGCTTTCTTT. Its product reads: CASSMGQGNTEAFF.